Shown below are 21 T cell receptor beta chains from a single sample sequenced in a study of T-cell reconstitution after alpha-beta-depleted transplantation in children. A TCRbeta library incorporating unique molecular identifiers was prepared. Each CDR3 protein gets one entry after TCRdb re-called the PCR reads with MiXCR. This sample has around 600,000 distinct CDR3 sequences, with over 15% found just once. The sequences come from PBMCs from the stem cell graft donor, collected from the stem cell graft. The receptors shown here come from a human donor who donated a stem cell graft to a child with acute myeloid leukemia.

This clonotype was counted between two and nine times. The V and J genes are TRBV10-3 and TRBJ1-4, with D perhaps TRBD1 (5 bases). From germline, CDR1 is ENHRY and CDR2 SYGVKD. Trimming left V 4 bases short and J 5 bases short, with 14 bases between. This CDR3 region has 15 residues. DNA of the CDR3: TGTGCCATCAGTGTATCAGGGAGCAAAAATGAAAAACTGTTTTTT. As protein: CAISVSGSKNEKLFF.

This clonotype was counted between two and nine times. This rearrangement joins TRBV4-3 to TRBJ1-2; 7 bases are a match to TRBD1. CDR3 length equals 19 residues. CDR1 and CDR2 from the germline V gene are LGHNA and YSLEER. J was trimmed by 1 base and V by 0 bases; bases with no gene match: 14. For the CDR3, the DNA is TGCGCCAGCAGCCAAGACATCTCGGGACAGTTCTTAGATAACTATGGCTACACCTTC. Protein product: CASSQDISGQFLDNYGYTF.

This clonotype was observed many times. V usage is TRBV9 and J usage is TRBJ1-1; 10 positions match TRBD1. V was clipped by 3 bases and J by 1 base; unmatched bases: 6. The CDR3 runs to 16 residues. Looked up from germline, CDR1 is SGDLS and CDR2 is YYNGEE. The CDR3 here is CASSAGGQGRNTEAFF. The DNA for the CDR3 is TGTGCCAGCAGCGCCGGGGGACAGGGGCGGAACACTGAAGCTTTCTTT.

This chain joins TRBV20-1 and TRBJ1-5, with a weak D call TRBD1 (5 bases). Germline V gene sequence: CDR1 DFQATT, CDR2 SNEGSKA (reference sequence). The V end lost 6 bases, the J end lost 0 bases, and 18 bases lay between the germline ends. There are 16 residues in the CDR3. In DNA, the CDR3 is TGCAGTGCGAGGAGAGGGGCCGAGTATAGCAATCAGCCCCAGCATTTT. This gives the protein CSARRGAEYSNQPQHF.

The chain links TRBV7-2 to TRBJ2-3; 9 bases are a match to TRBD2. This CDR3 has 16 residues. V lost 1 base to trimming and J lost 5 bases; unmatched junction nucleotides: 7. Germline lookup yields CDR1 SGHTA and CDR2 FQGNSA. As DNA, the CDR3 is TGTGCCAGCAGCTTAGGAGGGGCGGGGGGGTTAGATACGCAGTATTTT. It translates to CASSLGGAGGLDTQYF.

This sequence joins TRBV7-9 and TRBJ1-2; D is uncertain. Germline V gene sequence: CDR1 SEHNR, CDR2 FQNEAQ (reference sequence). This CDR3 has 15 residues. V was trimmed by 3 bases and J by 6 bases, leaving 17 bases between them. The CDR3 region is CASSFFGSQRDGYTF. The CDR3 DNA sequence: TGTGCCAGCAGCTTTTTCGGCTCTCAAAGAGATGGCTACACCTTC.

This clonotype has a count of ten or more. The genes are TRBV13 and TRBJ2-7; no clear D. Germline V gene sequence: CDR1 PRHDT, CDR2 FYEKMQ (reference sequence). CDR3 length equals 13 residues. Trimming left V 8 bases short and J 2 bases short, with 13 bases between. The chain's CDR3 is CASGLGQTYEQYF. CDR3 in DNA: TGTGCCAGCGGATTGGGCCAAACCTACGAGCAGTACTTC. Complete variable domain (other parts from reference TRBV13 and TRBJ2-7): AAGVIQSPRHLIKEKRETATLKCYPIPRHDTVYWYQQGPGQDPQFLISFYEKMQSDKGSIPDRFSAQQFSDYHSELNMSSLELGDSALYFCASGLGQTYEQYFGPGTRLTVT.

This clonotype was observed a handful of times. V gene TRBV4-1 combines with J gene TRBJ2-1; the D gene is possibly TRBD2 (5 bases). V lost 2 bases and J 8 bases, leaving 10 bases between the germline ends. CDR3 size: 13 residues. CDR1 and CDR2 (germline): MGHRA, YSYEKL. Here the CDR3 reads CASSQPMEDEQFF. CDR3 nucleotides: TGCGCCAGCAGCCAACCCATGGAGGATGAGCAGTTCTTC.

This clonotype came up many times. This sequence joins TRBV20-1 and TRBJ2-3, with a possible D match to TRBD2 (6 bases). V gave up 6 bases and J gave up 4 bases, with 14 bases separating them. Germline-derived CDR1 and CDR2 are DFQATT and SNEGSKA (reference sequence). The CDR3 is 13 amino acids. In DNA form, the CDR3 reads TGCAGTGCAGGGACTCTCGCGGCAGATACGCAGTATTTT. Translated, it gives CSAGTLAADTQYF.

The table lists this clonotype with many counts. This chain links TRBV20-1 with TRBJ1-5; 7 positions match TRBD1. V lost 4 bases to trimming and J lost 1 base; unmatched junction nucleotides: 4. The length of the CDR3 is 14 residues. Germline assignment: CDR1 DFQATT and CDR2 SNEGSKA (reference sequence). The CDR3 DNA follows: TGCAGTGCTACCAGGACAGGAAGCAATCAGCCCCAGCATTTT. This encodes CSATRTGSNQPQHF.

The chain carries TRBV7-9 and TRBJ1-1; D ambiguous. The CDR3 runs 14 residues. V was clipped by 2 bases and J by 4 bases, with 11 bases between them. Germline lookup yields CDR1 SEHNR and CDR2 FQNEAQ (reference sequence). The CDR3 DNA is TGTGCCAGCAGCTTAAGTGACACGGGCACTGAAGCTTTCTTT. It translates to CASSLSDTGTEAFF.

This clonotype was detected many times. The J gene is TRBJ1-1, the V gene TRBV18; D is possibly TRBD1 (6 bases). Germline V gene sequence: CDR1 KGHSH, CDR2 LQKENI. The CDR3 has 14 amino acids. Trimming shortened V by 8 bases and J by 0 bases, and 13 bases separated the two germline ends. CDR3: CASSPDRLNTEAFF. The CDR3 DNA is TGTGCCAGCAGCCCAGACAGGTTGAACACTGAAGCTTTCTTT.

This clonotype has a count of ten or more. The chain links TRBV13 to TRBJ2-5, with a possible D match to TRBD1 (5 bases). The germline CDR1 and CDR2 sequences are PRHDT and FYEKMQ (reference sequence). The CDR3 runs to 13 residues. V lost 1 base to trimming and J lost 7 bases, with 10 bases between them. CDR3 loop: CASSLEGHRTQYF. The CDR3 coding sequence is TGTGCCAGCAGCTTAGAAGGACACCGGACCCAGTACTTC.

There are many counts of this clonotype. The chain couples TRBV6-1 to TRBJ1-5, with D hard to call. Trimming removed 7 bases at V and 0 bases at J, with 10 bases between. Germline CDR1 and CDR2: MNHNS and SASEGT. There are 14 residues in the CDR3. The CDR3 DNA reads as TGTGCCAGCACCCCGCGGGATAGCAATCAGCCCCAGCATTTT. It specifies CASTPRDSNQPQHF.

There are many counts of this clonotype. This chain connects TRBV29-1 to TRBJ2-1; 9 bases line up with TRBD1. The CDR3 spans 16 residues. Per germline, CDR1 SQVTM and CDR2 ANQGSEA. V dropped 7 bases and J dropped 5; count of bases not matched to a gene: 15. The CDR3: CSGRRIGTGINNEQFF. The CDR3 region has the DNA TGCAGCGGACGGCGGATCGGGACAGGGATTAACAATGAGCAGTTCTTC.

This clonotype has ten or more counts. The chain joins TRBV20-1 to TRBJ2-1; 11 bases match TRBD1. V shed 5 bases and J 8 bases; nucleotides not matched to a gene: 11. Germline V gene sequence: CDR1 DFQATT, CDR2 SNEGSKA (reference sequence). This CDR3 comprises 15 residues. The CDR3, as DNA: TGCAGTGCTCCCTCCCAGGACAGGGGGCGAGATGAGCAGTTCTTC. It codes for CSAPSQDRGRDEQFF.

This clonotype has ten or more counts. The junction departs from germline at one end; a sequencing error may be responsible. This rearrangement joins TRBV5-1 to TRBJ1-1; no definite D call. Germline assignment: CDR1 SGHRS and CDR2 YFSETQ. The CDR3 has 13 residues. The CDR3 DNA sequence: TGCGCCAGCAGTTCTACGGAGAACCCTGAAGCTTTCTTT. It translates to CASSSTENPEAFF.

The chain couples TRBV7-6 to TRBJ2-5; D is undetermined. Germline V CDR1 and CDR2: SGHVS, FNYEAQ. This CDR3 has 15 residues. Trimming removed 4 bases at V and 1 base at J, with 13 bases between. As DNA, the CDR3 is TGTGCCAGCAGCTACGATCTAGGGCTCCAAGAGACCCAGTACTTC. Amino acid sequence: CASSYDLGLQETQYF.

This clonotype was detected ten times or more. Written as DNA, the CDR3 is TGTGCCAGCACCCGAGACTTCGGCTCCTATAATTCACCCCTCCACTTT. As protein: CASTRDFGSYNSPLHF. The chain is built from TRBV12-3 or TRBV12-4 and TRBJ1-6; D gene ambiguous. The CDR3 is 16 residues long. Trimming pared 7 bases from V and 0 bases from J, leaving 13 bases between.

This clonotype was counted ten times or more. The CDR3, as DNA: TGCAGCGTTGAAGTAAACTTGGGGGGGGTTCGATACGAGCAGTACTTC. Translating it yields CSVEVNLGGVRYEQYF. The chain carries TRBV29-1 and TRBJ2-7, with TRBD2 matching over 7 bases. CDR1 is SQVTM and CDR2 is ANQGSEA in the germline V gene. The CDR3 contains 16 residues. V lost 1 base, J lost 4 bases, and 13 bases stayed unmatched.

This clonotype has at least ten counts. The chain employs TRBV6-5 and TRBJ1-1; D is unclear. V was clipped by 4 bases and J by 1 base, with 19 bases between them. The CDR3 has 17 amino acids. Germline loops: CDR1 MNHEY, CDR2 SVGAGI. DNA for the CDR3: TGTGCCAGCAGTTCGGACGGACCCCATACCTGGAACACTGAAGCTTTCTTT. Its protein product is CASSSDGPHTWNTEAFF.